The 9 T cell receptor beta chains listed next were all sequenced from one sample in a study of cytomegalovirus exposure and HLA in healthy donors. PCR primers comprised 60 Vbeta and 13 Jbeta primers. The protocol was immunoSEQ multiplex PCR, while the TCRdb copy is restricted to in-frame clones and leaves out a portion. The profile covers 70,000 to 100,000 clones, with under 80% appearing a single time and about 6.9% taken by the ten largest. The material sequenced was PBMCs. All receptors come from a woman aged 45-60 years in good health and CMV-seropositive.

The chain joins TRBV27 to TRBJ2-7; D perhaps matches TRBD2 (6 bases). V was clipped by 4 bases and J by 0 bases, with 16 bases between them. CDR3 size: 16 residues. The V gene's germline CDR1 is MNHEY and CDR2 SMNVEV (reference sequence). CDR3 sequence reads: CASSSIGDSSSYEQYF. CDR3 bases: TGTGCCAGCAGTTCCATCGGGGACTCGAGCTCCTACGAGCAGTACTTC.

The J gene is TRBJ2-7, the V gene TRBV5-1; no definite D call. The V end lost 3 bases, the J end lost 1 base, and 5 bases lay between the germline ends. Per germline, CDR1 SGHRS and CDR2 YFSETQ. The CDR3 extends over 12 amino acids. CDR3 sequence (DNA): TGCGCCAGCAGCTCCAGTTCCTACGAGCAGTACTTC. It specifies CASSSSSYEQYF.

This chain joins TRBV2 and TRBJ2-7; 8 bases are a match to TRBD2. V trimming: 6 bases; J trimming: 0 bases; junction bases outside the gene matches: 7. This CDR3 spans 15 amino acids. CDR1 and CDR2 (germline): SNHLY, FYNNEI. CDR3 in amino acids: CASSPTSGPSYEQYF. The CDR3 bases are TGTGCCAGCAGCCCCACTAGCGGACCCTCCTACGAGCAGTACTTC.

The chain links TRBV7-6 to TRBJ2-7, with 7 bases matching TRBD1. The CDR3 runs to 14 residues. CDR1 is SGHVS, CDR2 FNYEAQ, per germline. V shed 3 bases, J shed 3 bases, and the junction held 5 bases outside the gene matches. This CDR3 reads CASSFVPGGYEQYF. In DNA form, the CDR3 reads TGTGCCAGCAGCTTTGTACCAGGGGGCTACGAGCAGTACTTC.

The chain uses TRBV28 and TRBJ2-7; a weak D match, TRBD1 (5 bases). The CDR3 covers 14 residues. CDR1 is MDHEN, CDR2 SYDVKM, per germline. Trimming removed 6 bases from V and 2 bases from J, with 14 bases in between. The CDR3, as DNA: TGTGCCAGCAGCCCAGGGCCTTACGCCTACGAGCAGTACGTC. It codes for CASSPGPYAYEQYV.

This clone was recorded only once. The V call is TRBV12-5, the J call TRBJ2-7; 8 nucleotides align to TRBD1. The ends lost 6 bases at V and 7 bases at J; junction bases unmatched: 14. CDR3 length: 15 residues. CDR1 LGHNT and CDR2 FRNRAP come from the germline V gene. The CDR3 reads CASGHPQGEEEEQYV. As DNA, the CDR3 is TGTGCTAGTGGGCACCCACAGGGGGAGGAGGAAGAGCAGTACGTC.

This clone was seen once. V and J are TRBV5-1 and TRBJ1-4; 8 bases are shared with TRBD1. CDR3 length equals 14 residues. CDR1 and CDR2 (germline): SGHRS, YFSETQ. V trimming: 4 bases; J trimming: 7 bases; junction bases outside the gene matches: 6. The CDR3 nucleotides read TGCGCCAGCAGCGAGCAGGGGGCCGCTGAAAAACTGTTTTTT. This gives the protein CASSEQGAAEKLFF.

The chain recombines TRBV4-1 with TRBJ1-5; 7 nucleotides agree with TRBD1. Trimming removed 0 bases from V and 7 bases from J; junction bases left unmatched: 6. CDR1 is MGHRA, CDR2 YSYEKL, per germline. This CDR3 comprises 15 residues. The CDR3 region has the DNA TGCGCCAGCAGCCAAGATTTGACAGGGTACCAGCCCCAGCATTTT. Protein sequence: CASSQDLTGYQPQHF.

This clone has only a few counts. The chain employs TRBV6-4 and TRBJ2-7; D may be TRBD2 (6 bases). The CDR3 covers 12 residues. CDR1 and CDR2 from the germline V gene are MRHNA and SNTAGT. V was pared by 8 bases and J by 4 bases, with 12 bases between. The CDR3 spells CASRGTSYEQYV. As DNA, the CDR3 is TGTGCCAGCCGTGGGACTTCATACGAGCAGTACGTC.